The 29 T cell receptor beta chains presented below share a single source sample, sequenced in a study of shared clonotypes between healthy human individuals. Naive CD8 cells were CD45RO-negative, positively selected for CCR7, excluding terminally differentiated effector memory CD45RA+ cells. Produced via immunoSEQ multiplex PCR; TCRdb's table is partial and in-frame only. In the table there are fewer than 700,000 clones, 85% to 95% of which are singletons. The sample comprised naive CD8+ T cells sorted from blood. The receptors stem from a woman between 25 and 40 years old in good health.

The chain has TRBV28 and TRBJ1-5; 9 bases match TRBD1. Per germline, CDR1 MDHEN and CDR2 SYDVKM. The J segment lost 7 bases and the V segment lost 6 bases, leaving 13 bases of the junction unmatched. The CDR3 length is 16 residues. In DNA, the CDR3 is TGTGCCAGCAGCCTCTACCCGGGACAGGGTGGACAGCCCCAGCATTTT. It is translated as CASSLYPGQGGQPQHF.

To note about this clone: Other DNA sequences in the same sample also yield this CDR3. V usage is TRBV7-9 and J usage is TRBJ2-7; unclear D gene. Trimming left V 1 base short and J 1 base short, with 5 bases between. The CDR3 covers 13 residues. From germline, CDR1 is SEHNR and CDR2 FQNEAQ (reference sequence). The CDR3 DNA sequence: TGTGCCAGCAGCTTAGACGGATCCTACGAGCAGTACTTC. It specifies CASSLDGSYEQYF.

The chain recombines TRBV27 with TRBJ2-3; no reliable D call. This CDR3 has 12 amino acids. Trimming removed 5 bases at V and 5 bases at J, with 8 bases between. Germline values: CDR1 MNHEY, CDR2 SMNVEV (reference sequence). The CDR3 loop reads CASSHRRDTQYF. DNA of the CDR3: TGTGCCAGCAGTCACCGAAGAGATACGCAGTATTTT.

The chain is built from TRBV28 and TRBJ2-7, with 8 bases lining up with TRBD1. The V gene end was trimmed by 2 bases and the J gene end by 6 bases; junction bases not matched to a gene: 9. This CDR3 spans 15 amino acids. Germline lookup yields CDR1 MDHEN and CDR2 SYDVKM. CDR3: CASSLAGQGAREQYF. In nucleotides, the CDR3 is TGTGCCAGCAGTTTAGCGGGGCAGGGGGCCCGCGAGCAGTACTTC.

This sequence joins TRBV5-5 and TRBJ2-7; D unclear. V lost 4 bases, J lost 6 bases, and 11 bases lay in between. The CDR3 sequence is 12 residues long. The germline V gene has CDR1 SGHKS and CDR2 YYEKEE (reference sequence). CDR3 nucleotides: TGTGCCAGCAGCCCCGACCCTCCCGAGCAGTACTTC. Encoded protein: CASSPDPPEQYF.

The chain carries TRBV6-5 and TRBJ2-5; D unclear. Trimming took off 8 bases at V and 0 bases at J, with 7 bases between the two ends. The CDR3 runs to 12 residues. Germline V gene sequence: CDR1 MNHEY, CDR2 SVGAGI. The DNA for the CDR3 is TGTGCCAGCGCAATAGACCAAGAGACCCAGTACTTC. Its protein product is CASAIDQETQYF.

J is TRBJ2-1 and V is TRBV7-3, with TRBD1 matching 8 bases. Germline V gene data show CDR1 as SGHTA and CDR2 as FQGTGA. The V gene end was trimmed by 4 bases and the J gene end by 10 bases; junction bases not matched to a gene: 9. CDR3 length: 14 residues. CDR3 nucleotides: TGTGCCAGCAGCTGGACCTCAGGGGGCGAGGAGCAGTTCTTC. Protein sequence: CASSWTSGGEEQFF.

The chain is built from TRBV7-9 and TRBJ1-2, with D possibly TRBD1 on 5 matching bases. Trimming removed 1 base from V and 1 base from J, with 13 bases in between. CDR1 and CDR2 (germline): SEHNR, FQNEAQ (reference sequence). This CDR3 is built from 16 residues. The CDR3 loop reads CASSLVRTQSNYGYTF. CDR3 nucleotide sequence: TGTGCCAGCAGCTTAGTGAGGACACAGAGTAACTATGGCTACACCTTC.

The chain links TRBV7-8 to TRBJ2-7, with 16 bases matching TRBD2. The J segment lost 3 bases and the V segment lost 5 bases, leaving 4 bases of the junction unmatched. The CDR3 length is 16 residues. The germline V gene has CDR1 SGHVS and CDR2 FQNEAQ. This chain's CDR3 is CASSAGLAGGLYEQYF. For the CDR3, the DNA is TGTGCCAGCAGCGCGGGACTAGCGGGAGGGCTCTACGAGCAGTACTTC.

The chain has TRBV5-6 and TRBJ1-5; TRBD1 might be the D (6 bases). CDR1 and CDR2 from the germline V gene are SGHDT and YYEEEE. There are 15 residues in the CDR3. Trimming removed 4 bases at V and 7 bases at J, with 18 bases between. Here the CDR3 DNA reads TGTGCCAGCAGCCGGTGGGGAGGGGGGAGGCAGCCCCAGCATTTT. Its protein product is CASSRWGGGRQPQHF.

The rearrangement joins TRBV7-6 to TRBJ2-5; 7 nucleotides match TRBD2. Germline lookup yields CDR1 SGHVS and CDR2 FNYEAQ. J gave up 0 bases and V 5 bases, and 9 bases lay outside the gene matches. This CDR3 has 16 residues. CDR3 coding DNA: TGTGCCAGCAGCCCCCGGACTAGAGGTCACCAAGAGACCCAGTACTTC. Its translation: CASSPRTRGHQETQYF.

V is TRBV27 and J is TRBJ1-5; weak D call: TRBD1 (5 bases). Germline values: CDR1 MNHEY, CDR2 SMNVEV (reference sequence). The CDR3 consists of 15 residues. Trimming stripped 3 bases from V and 1 base from J, with 10 bases between. The CDR3 coding sequence is TGTGCCAGCAGTTTTGACAGTGACAGCAATCAGCCCCAGCATTTT. Translated: CASSFDSDSNQPQHF.

The chain couples TRBV9 to TRBJ1-1; 10 bases are a match to TRBD1. The CDR3 runs 13 residues. CDR1 and CDR2 from the germline V gene are SGDLS and YYNGEE. Trimming removed 3 bases from V and 10 bases from J; junction bases left unmatched: 6. CDR3 coding DNA: TGTGCCAGCAGCGGCCCCGGGACAGGGGTAGCTTTCTTT. It is translated as CASSGPGTGVAFF.

The rearrangement uses TRBV11-2 and TRBJ2-1; 8 bases fit TRBD2. After removal of 0 bases from V and 8 bases from J, the junction contained 6 bases not matched to a gene. Germline V gives CDR1 SGHAT, CDR2 FQNNGV. CDR3 length: 15 residues. CDR3 in amino acids: CASSLEMSGSYEQFF. In DNA form, the CDR3 reads TGTGCCAGCAGCTTAGAGATGAGCGGGAGTTATGAGCAGTTCTTC.

This rearrangement joins TRBV15 to TRBJ1-2; no reliable D call. V was cut by 0 bases and J by 0 bases, with 8 bases left in between. Germline CDR1 is LNHNV and CDR2 is YYDKDF (reference sequence). This CDR3 has 15 amino acids. The CDR3 DNA reads as TGTGCCACCAGCAGAGAGGGAACTGCTAACTATGGCTACACCTTC. Its protein is CATSREGTANYGYTF.

The chain combines TRBV19 with TRBJ2-5; D gene uncertain. The J call may be faulty, since TRBJ2-7 better matches the DNA end. Germline V CDR1 and CDR2: LNHDA, SQIVND (reference sequence). The CDR3 length is 13 residues. The CDR3: CASSWTSSYEQYF. CDR3 nucleotide sequence: TGTGCCAGTTCTTGGACGTCGTCCTACGAGCAGTACTTC.

V and J are TRBV28 and TRBJ1-3, with unresolved D. This CDR3 is 14 amino acids long. Germline-derived CDR1 and CDR2 are MDHEN and SYDVKM. Trimming cost V 6 bases and J 0 bases, with 9 bases left between them. CDR3: CASSRGSSGNTIYF. The CDR3 DNA sequence: TGTGCCAGCAGCCGTGGATCCTCTGGAAACACCATATATTTT. The entire variable domain, with the rest obtained from reference TRBV28 and TRBJ1-3, is as follows: DVKVTQSSRYLVKRTGEKVFLECVQDMDHENMFWYRQDPGLGLRLIYFSYDVKMKEKGDIPEGYSVSREKKERFSLILESASTNQTSMYLCASSRGSSGNTIYFGEGSWLTVV.

This chain links TRBV27 with TRBJ1-2; the match to TRBD1 covers 8 bases. This CDR3 is 13 amino acids long. The V segment lost 5 bases and the J segment 4 bases; nucleotides outside the gene matches: 3. Germline V gives CDR1 MNHEY, CDR2 SMNVEV (reference sequence). The CDR3 coding sequence is TGTGCCAGCAGTATAGGGACAGGCTATGGCTACACCTTC. Translating gives CASSIGTGYGYTF.

The chain carries TRBV7-9 and TRBJ1-5, with D unclear. Germline V gene data show CDR1 as SEHNR and CDR2 as FQNEAQ (reference sequence). V was trimmed by 3 bases and J by 9 bases, leaving 9 bases between them. This CDR3 is 12 amino acids long. CDR3 in DNA: TGTGCCAGCAGCTTGGGTACTGGGCCCCAGCATTTT. This sequence encodes CASSLGTGPQHF.

V is TRBV27 and J is TRBJ2-3; D remains unclear. This CDR3 is 13 amino acids long. Germline V gene sequence: CDR1 MNHEY, CDR2 SMNVEV (reference sequence). Trimming took 8 bases from V and 0 from J, leaving 9 bases between them. The CDR3 reads CASLSSSTDTQYF. In nucleotides, the CDR3 is TGTGCCAGCCTCAGTAGTAGCACAGATACGCAGTATTTT.

The CDR3 region has the DNA TGCGCCAGCAGCTTGGAACTAGCGGGAGTCTCGAACACCGGGGAGCTGTTTTTT. Its translation is CASSLELAGVSNTGELFF. The V call is TRBV5-1, the J call TRBJ2-2, with 11 bases that match TRBD2. Germline trimming cut 0 bases from V and 0 bases from J; bases unmatched to any gene: 4. Looked up from germline, CDR1 is SGHRS and CDR2 is YFSETQ. The CDR3 is made up of 18 amino acids.

The chain uses TRBV7-9 and TRBJ2-7; a possible D gene is TRBD1 (5 bases). The CDR3 extends over 12 amino acids. V dropped 4 bases and J dropped 5 bases, with 9 bases sitting between them. The germline V gene encodes CDR1 SEHNR and CDR2 FQNEAQ (reference sequence). CDR3 in amino acids: CASSSTVDEQYF. The CDR3 coding sequence is TGTGCCAGCAGCTCGACAGTAGACGAGCAGTACTTC.

The chain couples TRBV4-1 to TRBJ1-4; D gene ambiguous. The germline CDR1 and CDR2 sequences are MGHRA and YSYEKL. V was pared by 4 bases and J by 7 bases, with 16 bases between. The length of the CDR3 is 15 residues. In DNA, the CDR3 is TGCGCCAGCAGCCCTAAAGACTGGATGGGTGAAAAACTGTTTTTT. Protein sequence: CASSPKDWMGEKLFF.

The rearrangement uses TRBV11-2 and TRBJ2-1; 7 bases fit TRBD2. V lost 2 bases, J lost 12 bases, and 16 bases stayed unmatched. CDR1 and CDR2 from the germline V gene are SGHAT and FQNNGV. This CDR3 is built from 16 residues. For the CDR3, the DNA is TGTGCCAGCAGCTTACGATCAGCGGGATCGCCGGACGTGCAGTTCTTC. Protein product: CASSLRSAGSPDVQFF.

The rearrangement links TRBV7-8 to TRBJ2-6; TRBD1 might be the D (5 bases). This CDR3 spans 15 amino acids. Between the trimmed V and J ends, which lost 4 bases and 5 bases, there was a span of 12 bases. Germline CDR1 is SGHVS and CDR2 is FQNEAQ. The CDR3 coding sequence is TGTGCCAGCAGCTCGGACACCCCGAGGGCCAACGTCCTGACTTTC. Protein: CASSSDTPRANVLTF. The entire variable domain, with the rest obtained from reference TRBV7-8 and TRBJ2-6, is as follows: GAGVSQSPRYKVAKRGQDVALRCDPISGHVSLFWYQQALGQGPEFLTYFQNEAQLDKSGLPSDRFFAERPEGSVSTLKIQRTQQEDSAVYLCASSSDTPRANVLTFGAGSRLTVL.

This chain uses TRBV19 with TRBJ1-3; D not resolved. V was shortened by 0 bases and J by 4 bases, with 10 bases between the two germline ends. Germline V gene lookup returns CDR1 LNHDA and CDR2 SQIVND (reference sequence). This CDR3 is 15 amino acids long. CDR3 loop: CASSIDSALGNTIYF. CDR3 sequence (DNA): TGTGCCAGTAGTATAGATTCGGCATTGGGAAACACCATATATTTT.

This clone was picked up one time. This chain connects TRBV2 to TRBJ2-7, with TRBD1 identical over 8 bases. Germline V gives CDR1 SNHLY, CDR2 FYNNEI. Losses at the gene ends were 7 bases for V and 5 bases for J; bases not matched to a gene: 13. CDR3 size: 15 residues. The CDR3 loop reads CASKVVAGGPNEQYF. The CDR3 region has the DNA TGTGCCAGCAAGGTTGTTGCAGGGGGCCCCAACGAGCAGTACTTC.

The chain carries TRBV13 and TRBJ2-1; 11 bases fit TRBD2. Germline V gene lookup returns CDR1 PRHDT and CDR2 FYEKMQ (reference sequence). CDR3 length equals 19 residues. The junction had 19 bases not matched to a gene; V was cut back by 5 bases and J by 7 bases. CDR3 residues: CASSGVAGGPSTTGNEQFF. The CDR3 nucleotides are TGTGCCAGCAGCGGGGTAGCGGGAGGGCCCTCGACTACTGGGAATGAGCAGTTCTTC. Full variable domain (remainder filled in from reference TRBV13 and TRBJ2-1): AAGVIQSPRHLIKEKRETATLKCYPIPRHDTVYWYQQGPGQDPQFLISFYEKMQSDKGSIPDRFSAQQFSDYHSELNMSSLELGDSALYFCASSGVAGGPSTTGNEQFFGPGTRLTVL.

The V call is TRBV11-2, the J call TRBJ2-5; D is undetermined. V lost 1 base, J lost 4 bases, and 10 bases lay in between. Germline loops: CDR1 SGHAT, CDR2 FQNNGV. The CDR3 length is 14 residues. This chain's CDR3 is CASSLVSGRETQYF. In DNA form, the CDR3 reads TGTGCCAGCAGCTTAGTTTCGGGCCGAGAGACCCAGTACTTC.